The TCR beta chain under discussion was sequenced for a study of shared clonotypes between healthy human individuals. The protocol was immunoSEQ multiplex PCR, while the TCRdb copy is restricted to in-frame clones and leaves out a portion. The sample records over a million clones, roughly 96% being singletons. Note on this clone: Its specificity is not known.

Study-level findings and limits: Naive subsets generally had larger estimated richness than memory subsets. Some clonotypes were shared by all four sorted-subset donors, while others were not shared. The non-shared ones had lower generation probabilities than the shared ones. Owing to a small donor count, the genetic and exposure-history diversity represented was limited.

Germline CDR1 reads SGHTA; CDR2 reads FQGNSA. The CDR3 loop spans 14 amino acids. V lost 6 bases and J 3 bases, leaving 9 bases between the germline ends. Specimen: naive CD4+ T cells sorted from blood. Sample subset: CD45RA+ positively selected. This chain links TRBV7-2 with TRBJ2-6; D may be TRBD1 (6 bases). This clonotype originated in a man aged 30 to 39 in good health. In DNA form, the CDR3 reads TGTGCCAGCAGTTACAGGGTTGGGGCCAACGTCCTGACTTTC. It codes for CASSYRVGANVLTF.